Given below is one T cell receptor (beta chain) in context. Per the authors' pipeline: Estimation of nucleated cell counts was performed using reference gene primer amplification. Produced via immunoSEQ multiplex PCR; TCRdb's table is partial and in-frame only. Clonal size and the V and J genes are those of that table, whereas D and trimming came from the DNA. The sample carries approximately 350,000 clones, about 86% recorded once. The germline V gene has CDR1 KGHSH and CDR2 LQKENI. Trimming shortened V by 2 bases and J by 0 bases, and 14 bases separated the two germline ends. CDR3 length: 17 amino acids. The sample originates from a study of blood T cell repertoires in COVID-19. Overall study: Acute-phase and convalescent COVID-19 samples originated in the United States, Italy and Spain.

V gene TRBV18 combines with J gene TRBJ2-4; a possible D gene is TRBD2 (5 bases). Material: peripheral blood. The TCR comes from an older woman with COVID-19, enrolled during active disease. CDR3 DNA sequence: TGTGCCAGCTCACCATTTACGGGGATACTAGCCAAAAACATTCAGTACTTC. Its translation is CASSPFTGILAKNIQYF.